What follows is one T cell receptor (beta chain) and its context. Germline V lookup: CDR1 SGHNT, CDR2 YENEEA. This CDR3 spans 14 amino acids. V gave up 2 bases and J gave up 8 bases, with 13 bases separating them. This sample was taken from a study of cytomegalovirus exposure and HLA in healthy donors. Some clones are missing from TCRdb's copy, which holds only in-frame ones; the method was immunoSEQ multiplex PCR. Of about 160,000 clones listed, nearly 90% were seen once; the top ten hold 10% to 13%. The chain links TRBV11-3 to TRBJ1-3; TRBD1 might be the D (6 bases). The sequenced material came from PBMCs. This clonotype originated in a young woman in good health and CMV-seropositive. The CDR3 reads CASSLLGARDTIYF. CDR3 bases: TGTGCCAGCAGCTTACTGGGGGCTCGGGACACCATATATTTT. The variable domain in full, completed from reference TRBV11-3 and TRBJ1-3, reads EAGVVQSPRYKIIEKKQPVAFWCNPISGHNTLYWYLQNLGQGPELLIRYENEEAVDDSQLPKDRFSAERLKGVDSTLKIQPAELGDSAVYLCASSLLGARDTIYFGEGSWLTVV.